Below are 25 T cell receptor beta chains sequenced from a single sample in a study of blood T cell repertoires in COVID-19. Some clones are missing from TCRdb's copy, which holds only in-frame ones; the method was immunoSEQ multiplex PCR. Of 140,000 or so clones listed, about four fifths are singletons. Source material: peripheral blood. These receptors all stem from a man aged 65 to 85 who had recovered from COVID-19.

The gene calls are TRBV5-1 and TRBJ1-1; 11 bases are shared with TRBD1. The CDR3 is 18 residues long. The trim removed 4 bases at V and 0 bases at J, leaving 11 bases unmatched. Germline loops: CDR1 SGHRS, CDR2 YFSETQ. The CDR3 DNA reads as TGCGCCAGCAGCAAAAGTTCGGGACAGGGGGGATTGAACACTGAAGCTTTCTTT. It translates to CASSKSSGQGGLNTEAFF.

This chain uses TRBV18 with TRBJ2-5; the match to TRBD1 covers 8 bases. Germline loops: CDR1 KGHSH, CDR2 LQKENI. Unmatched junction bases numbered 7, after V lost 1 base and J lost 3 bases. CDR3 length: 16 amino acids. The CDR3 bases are TGTGCCAGCTCACCACGTTCCCCGGACAGGGAAGAGACCCAGTACTTC. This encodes CASSPRSPDREETQYF.

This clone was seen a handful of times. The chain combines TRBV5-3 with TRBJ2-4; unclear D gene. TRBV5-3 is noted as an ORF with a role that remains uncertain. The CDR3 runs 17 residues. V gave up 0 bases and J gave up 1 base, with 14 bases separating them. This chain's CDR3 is CARSLGRRIAAKNIQYF. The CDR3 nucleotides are TGTGCCAGAAGCTTGGGCCGCCGGATAGCCGCCAAAAACATTCAGTACTTC.

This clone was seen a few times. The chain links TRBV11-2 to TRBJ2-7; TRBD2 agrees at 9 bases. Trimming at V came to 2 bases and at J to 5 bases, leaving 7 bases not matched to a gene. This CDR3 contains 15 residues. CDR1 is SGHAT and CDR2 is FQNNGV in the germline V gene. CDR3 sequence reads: CASSLRREGPHEQYF. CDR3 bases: TGTGCCAGCAGCTTAAGGCGGGAGGGCCCCCACGAGCAGTACTTC.

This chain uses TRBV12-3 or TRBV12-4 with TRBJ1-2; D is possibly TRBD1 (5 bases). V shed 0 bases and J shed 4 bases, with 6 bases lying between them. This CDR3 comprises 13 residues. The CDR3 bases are TGTGCCAGCAGTTTAGCAGGGGCCTATGGCTACACCTTC. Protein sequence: CASSLAGAYGYTF.

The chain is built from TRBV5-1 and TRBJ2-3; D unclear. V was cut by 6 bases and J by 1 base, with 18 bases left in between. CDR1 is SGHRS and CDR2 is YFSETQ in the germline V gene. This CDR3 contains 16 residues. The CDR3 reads CASTFYSSGGTDTQYF. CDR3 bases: TGCGCCAGCACCTTTTACTCTAGTGGCGGCACAGATACGCAGTATTTT.

For the CDR3, the DNA is TGTGCCAGCAGTTACGACGGGACAGGGGGACTAGATAGATACGCTGAAGCTTTCTTT. This encodes CASSYDGTGGLDRYAEAFF. The V gene is TRBV6-2 or TRBV6-3, the J gene TRBJ1-1; 11 nucleotides match TRBD1. Unmatched junction bases numbered 17, after V lost 2 bases and J lost 6 bases. Germline-derived CDR1 and CDR2 are MNHEY and SVGEGT. The CDR3 covers 19 residues.

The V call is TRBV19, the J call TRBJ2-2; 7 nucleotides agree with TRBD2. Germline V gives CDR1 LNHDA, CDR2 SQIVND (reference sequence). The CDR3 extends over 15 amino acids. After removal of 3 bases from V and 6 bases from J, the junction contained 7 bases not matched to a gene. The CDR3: CASSMGEGLPGELFF. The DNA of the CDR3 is TGTGCCAGTAGTATGGGGGAGGGCCTTCCCGGGGAGCTGTTTTTT.

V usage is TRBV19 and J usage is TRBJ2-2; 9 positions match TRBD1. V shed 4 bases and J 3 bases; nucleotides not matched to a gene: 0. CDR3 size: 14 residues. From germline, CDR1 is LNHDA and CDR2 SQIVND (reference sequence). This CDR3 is CASSRQGDTGELFF. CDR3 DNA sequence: TGTGCCAGTAGTAGACAGGGGGACACCGGGGAGCTGTTTTTT.

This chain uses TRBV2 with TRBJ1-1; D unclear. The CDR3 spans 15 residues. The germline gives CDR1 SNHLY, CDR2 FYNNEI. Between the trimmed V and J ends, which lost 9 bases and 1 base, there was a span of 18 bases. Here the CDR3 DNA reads TGTGCCAGTGACGGAACTATTTACCAGAACACTGAAGCTTTCTTT. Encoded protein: CASDGTIYQNTEAFF.

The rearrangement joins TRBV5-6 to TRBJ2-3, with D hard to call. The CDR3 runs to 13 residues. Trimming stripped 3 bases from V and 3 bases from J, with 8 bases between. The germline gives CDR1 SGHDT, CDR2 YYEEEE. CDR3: CASSWAGTDTQYF. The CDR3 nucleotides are TGTGCCAGCAGCTGGGCTGGGACAGATACGCAGTATTTT.

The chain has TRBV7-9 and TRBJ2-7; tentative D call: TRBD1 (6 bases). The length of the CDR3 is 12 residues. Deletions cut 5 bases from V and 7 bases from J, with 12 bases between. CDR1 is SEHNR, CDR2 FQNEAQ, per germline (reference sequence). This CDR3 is CASSLGQSEQYF. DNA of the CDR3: TGTGCCAGCAGCCTCGGACAGTCAGAGCAGTACTTC.

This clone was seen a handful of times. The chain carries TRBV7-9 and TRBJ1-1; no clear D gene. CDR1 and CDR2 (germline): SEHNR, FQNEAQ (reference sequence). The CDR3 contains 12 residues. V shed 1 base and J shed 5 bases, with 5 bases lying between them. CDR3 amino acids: CASSLDYTEAFF. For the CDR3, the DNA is TGTGCCAGCAGCTTAGACTATACTGAAGCTTTCTTT.

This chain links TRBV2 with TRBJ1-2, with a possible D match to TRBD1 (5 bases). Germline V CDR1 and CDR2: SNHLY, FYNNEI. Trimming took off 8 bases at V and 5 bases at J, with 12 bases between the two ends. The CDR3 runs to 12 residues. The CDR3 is CASLQGGYGYTF. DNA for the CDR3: TGTGCCAGCCTGCAGGGAGGGTATGGCTACACCTTC.

CDR3 amino acids: CASSPRLAETYNEQFF. The CDR3 DNA sequence: TGTGCCAGCAGCCCCCGACTAGCGGAAACCTACAATGAGCAGTTCTTC. V and J are TRBV7-9 and TRBJ2-1; 9 bases agree with TRBD2. This CDR3 spans 16 amino acids. V lost 5 bases and J lost 2; bases outside the gene matches: 7. Germline loops: CDR1 SEHNR, CDR2 FQNEAQ (reference sequence).

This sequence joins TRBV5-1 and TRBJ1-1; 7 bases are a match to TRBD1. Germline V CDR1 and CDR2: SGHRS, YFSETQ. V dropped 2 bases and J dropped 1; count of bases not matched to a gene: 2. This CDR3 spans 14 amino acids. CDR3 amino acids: CASSFGTENTEAFF. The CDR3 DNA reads TGCGCCAGCAGCTTTGGGACAGAGAACACTGAAGCTTTCTTT.

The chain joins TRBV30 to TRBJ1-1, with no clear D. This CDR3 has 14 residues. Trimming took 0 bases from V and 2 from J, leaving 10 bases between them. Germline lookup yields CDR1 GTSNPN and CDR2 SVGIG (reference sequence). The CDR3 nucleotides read TGTGCCTGGAGTGTACTTACGGTAAACACTGAAGCTTTCTTT. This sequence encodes CAWSVLTVNTEAFF. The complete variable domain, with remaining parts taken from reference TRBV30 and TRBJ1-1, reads SQTIHQWPATLVQPVGSPLSLECTVEGTSNPNLYWYRQAAGRGLQLLFYSVGIGQISSEVPQNLSASRPQDRQFILSSKKLLLSDSGFYLCAWSVLTVNTEAFFGQGTRLTVV.

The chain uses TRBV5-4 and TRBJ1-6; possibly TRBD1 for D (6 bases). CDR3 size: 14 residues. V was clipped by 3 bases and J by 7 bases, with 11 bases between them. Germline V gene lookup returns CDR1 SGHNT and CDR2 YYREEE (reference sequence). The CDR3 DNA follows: TGTGCCAGCAGCTCTGACAGGATCAATTCACCCCTCCACTTT. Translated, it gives CASSSDRINSPLHF.

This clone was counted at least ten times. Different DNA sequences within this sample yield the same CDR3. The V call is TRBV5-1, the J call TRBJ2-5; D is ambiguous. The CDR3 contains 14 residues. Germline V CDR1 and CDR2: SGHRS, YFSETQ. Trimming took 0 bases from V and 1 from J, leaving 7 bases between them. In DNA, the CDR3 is TGCGCCAGCAGCTTGGTTAGCAGCCAAGAGACCCAGTACTTC. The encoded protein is CASSLVSSQETQYF.

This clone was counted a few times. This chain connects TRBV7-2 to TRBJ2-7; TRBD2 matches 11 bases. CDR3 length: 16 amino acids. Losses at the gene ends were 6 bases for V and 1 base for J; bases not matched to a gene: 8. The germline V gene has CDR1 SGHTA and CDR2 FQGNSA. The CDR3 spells CASRPKLAGASYEQYF. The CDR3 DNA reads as TGTGCCAGCAGGCCTAAACTAGCGGGAGCATCCTACGAGCAGTACTTC.

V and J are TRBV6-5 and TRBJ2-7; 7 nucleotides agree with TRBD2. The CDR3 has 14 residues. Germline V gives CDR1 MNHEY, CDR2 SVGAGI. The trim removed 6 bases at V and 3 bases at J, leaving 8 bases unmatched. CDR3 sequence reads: CASSTAGTHYEQYF. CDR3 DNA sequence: TGTGCCAGCAGCACAGCGGGAACTCACTACGAGCAGTACTTC.

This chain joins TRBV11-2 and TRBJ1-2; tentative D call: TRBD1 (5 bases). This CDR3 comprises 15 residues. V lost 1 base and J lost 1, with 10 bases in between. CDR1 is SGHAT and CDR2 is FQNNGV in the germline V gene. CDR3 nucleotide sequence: TGTGCCAGCAGCTTAGGACAGATTTTTAACTATGGCTACACCTTC. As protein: CASSLGQIFNYGYTF. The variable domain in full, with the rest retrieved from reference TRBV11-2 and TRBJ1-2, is EAGVAQSPRYKIIEKRQSVAFWCNPISGHATLYWYQQILGQGPKLLIQFQNNGVVDDSQLPKDRFSAERLKGVDSTLKIQPAKLEDSAVYLCASSLGQIFNYGYTFGSGTRLTVV.

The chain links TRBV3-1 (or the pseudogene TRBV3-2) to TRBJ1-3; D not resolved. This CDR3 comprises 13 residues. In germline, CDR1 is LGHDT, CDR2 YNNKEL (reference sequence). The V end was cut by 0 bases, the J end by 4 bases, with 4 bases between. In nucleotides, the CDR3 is TGTGCCAGCAGCCAAGAACAGGGAAACACCATATATTTT. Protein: CASSQEQGNTIYF.

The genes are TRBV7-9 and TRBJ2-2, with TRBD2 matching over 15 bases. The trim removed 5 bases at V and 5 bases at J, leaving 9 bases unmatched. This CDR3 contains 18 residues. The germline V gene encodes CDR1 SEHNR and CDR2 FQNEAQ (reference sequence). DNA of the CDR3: TGTGCCAGCAGCCCCGGACTAGCGGGAGGGAGGGGTACCGGGGAGCTGTTTTTT. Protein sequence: CASSPGLAGGRGTGELFF.

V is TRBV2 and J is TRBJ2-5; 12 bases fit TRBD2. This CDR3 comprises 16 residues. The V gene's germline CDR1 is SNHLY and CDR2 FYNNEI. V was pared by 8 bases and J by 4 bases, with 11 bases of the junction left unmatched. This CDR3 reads CASPTRRLAGAETQYF. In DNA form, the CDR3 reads TGTGCCAGCCCTACCCGACGACTAGCGGGAGCAGAGACCCAGTACTTC.